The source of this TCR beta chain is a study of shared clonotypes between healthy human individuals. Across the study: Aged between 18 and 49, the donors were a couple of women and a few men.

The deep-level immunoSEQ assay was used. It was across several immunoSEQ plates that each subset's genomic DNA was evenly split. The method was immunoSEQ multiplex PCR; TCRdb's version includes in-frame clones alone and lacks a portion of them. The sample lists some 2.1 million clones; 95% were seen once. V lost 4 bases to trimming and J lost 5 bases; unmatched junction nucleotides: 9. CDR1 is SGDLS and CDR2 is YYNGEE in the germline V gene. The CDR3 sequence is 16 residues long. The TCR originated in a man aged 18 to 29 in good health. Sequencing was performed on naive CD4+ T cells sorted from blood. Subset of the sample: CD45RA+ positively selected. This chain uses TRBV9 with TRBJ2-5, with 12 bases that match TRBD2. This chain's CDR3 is CASSLGLAGLGETQYF. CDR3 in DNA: TGTGCCAGCAGCTTAGGACTAGCGGGACTTGGTGAGACCCAGTACTTC.